A selection of T cell receptor beta chains follows, all from one sample in a study of Graves' ophthalmopathy and Graves' hyperthyroidism. TCRdb re-derived calls from the multiplex PCR reads in MiXCR, one entry per CDR3 protein. This sample has about 740,000 distinct CDR3 sequences, with 40% found just once. The sequencing sample was made of peripheral blood. The origin of the receptors is an adult man with Graves' ophthalmopathy. The CDR3 runs from the conserved cysteine through the conserved F or W. D genes are given only for firm matches. The size field is filled for only some rows; it gives once, few, many or a size class.

j_gene,abundance,d_gene,v_gene,CDR3nt,CDR3aa
TRBJ1-2,many,NA,TRBV10-3,TGTGCCATCGGACCTTCGAGGACAAACGGCGGCTACACCTTC,CAIGPSRTNGGYTF
TRBJ2-7,NA,NA,TRBV29-1,TGCAGCTTAGAACAGTTCTACGAGCAGTACTTC,CSLEQFYEQYF
TRBJ2-6,NA,NA,TRBV20-1,TGCAGTGCTAGAGATAGGGACTCTGGGGCCAACGTCCTGACTTTC,CSARDRDSGANVLTF
TRBJ1-1,once,TRBD1,TRBV20-1,TGCAGTGCCAGGGGGCGGACTGAAGCTTCCTTT,CSARGRTEASF
TRBJ1-2,NA,NA,TRBV9,TGTGCCAGCAGCCCTTCGGGGACCGAGGGCTACACCTTC,CASSPSGTEGYTF
TRBJ2-6,once,TRBD1,TRBV7-6,TGTGCCAGCAGCGACGGCCCCGTACAGACAGGGTCCTACGTCCTGACTTTC,CASSDGPVQTGSYVLTF
TRBJ1-3,NA,NA,TRBV20-1,TGCAGTGCTAGACAGGGCGACTCTGGAAACACCATATATTTT,CSARQGDSGNTIYF
TRBJ2-7,many,NA,TRBV12-3/TRBV12-4,TGTGCCAGCAGCCATGGACTGTACGAGCAGTACTTC,CASSHGLYEQYF
TRBJ2-5,NA,TRBD2,TRBV20-1,TGCAGTGCTAGAGATTTCCTAGCGGGATTCCAAGAGACCCAGTACTTC,CSARDFLAGFQETQYF
TRBJ2-5,many,NA,TRBV7-9,TGTGCCAGCAGCTTGGTGGGGCTCGGGGAGACCCAGTACTTC,CASSLVGLGETQYF
TRBJ2-5,few,NA,TRBV4-2,TGTGCCAGCAGCCCCTGGGGTCGGGAGACCCAGTACTTC,CASSPWGRETQYF
TRBJ2-7,many,NA,TRBV19,TGTGCCACCGAGGACAGCTCCTACGAGCAGTACTTC,CATEDSSYEQYF
TRBJ2-2,few,TRBD2,TRBV7-9,TGTGCCAGCAGCTTCCCGGGACTAACGAACACCGGGGAGCTGTTTTTT,CASSFPGLTNTGELFF
TRBJ2-5,NA,NA,TRBV24-1,TGTGCCACCAGTCTCGGAGGGAACACTCAAGAGACCCAGTACTTC,CATSLGGNTQETQYF
TRBJ2-7,once,TRBD1,TRBV20-1,TGCAGTGCTAGAGCCTCCACTGGGGGACAGTTTGGTATTGGCGAGCAGTACTTC,CSARASTGGQFGIGEQYF
TRBJ1-2,NA,NA,TRBV28,TGTGCCAGCAGTTTTGATTTGAGCTACACCTTC,CASSFDLSYTF
TRBJ2-5,NA,NA,TRBV25-1,TGTGCCAGCAGTGAAAAAGGGTGGCGAGAGACCCAGTACTTC,CASSEKGWRETQYF
TRBJ1-2,NA,NA,TRBV29-1,TGCAGTGTGGGCAAGAACTATGGCTACACCTTC,CSVGKNYGYTF
TRBJ1-2,many,NA,TRBV25-1,TGTGCCAGCAGTGACCCAGGAGTAGAGTTCTATGGCTACACCTTC,CASSDPGVEFYGYTF
TRBJ2-2,NA,TRBD1,TRBV10-2,TGCGCCAGCAGTAGCGGACAGGGGGGTCGGGTCACCGGGGAGCTGTTTTTT,CASSSGQGGRVTGELFF
TRBJ2-2,few,NA,TRBV15,TGTGCCACCAGCAGAGATTTTAAGTCCGGGGAGCTGTTTTTT,CATSRDFKSGELFF
TRBJ2-5,many,TRBD2,TRBV29-1,TGCAGCGTTGTAATGGGGGGGGCCCAGTACTTC,CSVVMGGAQYF
TRBJ2-6,NA,NA,TRBV29-1,TGCAGCGCCGGGACAACTGGGGCCAACGTCCTGACTTTC,CSAGTTGANVLTF
TRBJ1-2,many,NA,TRBV20-1,TGCAGTGCCACCCCGGGGGAGGGGCATGGCTACACCTTC,CSATPGEGHGYTF
TRBJ1-5,NA,NA,TRBV6-2/TRBV6-3,TGTGCCAGCAGTTACTCGCCGGGCAGGGACCAGCCCCAGCATTTT,CASSYSPGRDQPQHF
TRBJ2-6,few,NA,TRBV29-1,TGCAGCGTTGATGGTGGGGCCGACGTCCTGACTTTC,CSVDGGADVLTF